This is a list of T cell receptor beta chains from one sample in a study of T cells expressing NK-cell markers. Using the 5' RACE reads, TCRdb records one entry per CDR3 protein without DNA. The listing contains some 390,000 distinct CDR3 sequences. The sequenced material came from blood T cells: a sorted CD56 or NKG2C T cell subset, CD4+ or CD8+ T cells, or bulk PBMC T cells (not recorded which). All receptors come from a woman between 45 and 60 years old in good health. CDR3s include the opening cysteine and the closing phenylalanine or tryptophan. The order of the fields is J gene, V gene, CDR3 protein.

TRBJ2-3	TRBV11-2	CASSWALTDTQYF
TRBJ2-3	TRBV6-5	CASSYRGGSSTDTQYF
TRBJ2-7	TRBV5-1	CASSLEGLAGGPYEQYF
TRBJ1-1	TRBV7-9	CASSGQGGGTEAFF
TRBJ1-6	TRBV30	CAWSLGQSPLHF
TRBJ2-7	TRBV27	CASSLYYSGRDYEQYF
TRBJ2-2	TRBV12-3/TRBV12-4	CASTGTANTGELFF
TRBJ2-2	TRBV2	CASAYSNTGELFF
TRBJ1-1	TRBV13	CATKEGAEYTEAFF
TRBJ2-2	TRBV4-1	CASRGRGTGGNTGELFF
TRBJ2-7	TRBV7-2	CASSLTLADAYF
TRBJ2-3	TRBV7-9	CASSLWTSGRSHTDTQYF
TRBJ2-7	TRBV5-1	CASSLVGLKYEQYF
TRBJ2-7	TRBV28	CASSLVPEAKEQYF
TRBJ2-3	TRBV12-3/TRBV12-4	CASSLALGTQYF
TRBJ2-5	TRBV12-3/TRBV12-4	CASSPGGQETQYF
TRBJ2-1	TRBV27	CASAREARYNEQFF
TRBJ2-2	TRBV3-1	CASSQTTKTGELFF
TRBJ2-7	TRBV6-6	CATLVFETSGYEQYF
TRBJ2-1	TRBV24-1	CATSDQGSYNEQFF
TRBJ1-2	TRBV29-1	CSVEADMDGYTF
TRBJ1-1	TRBV9	CASSVGGGVETEAFF
TRBJ2-3	TRBV24-1	CATSDPPDDTQYF
TRBJ2-3	TRBV27	CASSLGRGDTDTQYF
TRBJ2-2	TRBV15	CATSRKGGTGELFF
TRBJ2-1	TRBV14	CASSQEPGQGNNEQFF
TRBJ2-3	TRBV24-1	CATSDGGQGMYTQYF
TRBJ1-3	TRBV5-1	CASSDTTGNTIYF
TRBJ2-1	TRBV7-2	CASSSRDGPVDEQFF
TRBJ2-7	TRBV25-1	CASSESGSAYEQYF
TRBJ1-2	TRBV20-1	CSARTQGARYGYTF
TRBJ1-5	TRBV6-2/TRBV6-3	CASHRDDSNQPQHF
TRBJ1-2	TRBV27	CASSSDRGKGYTF
TRBJ2-1	TRBV4-1	CASKGHSGTSRDNEQFF
TRBJ2-3	TRBV20-1	CSARVDRGFTDTQYF
TRBJ2-1	TRBV10-3	CAISDLTNRGNEQFF
TRBJ2-1	TRBV12-3/TRBV12-4	CASRPPSGYGNNEQFF
TRBJ1-2	TRBV29-1	CSAQLGTGWGYTF
TRBJ2-2	TRBV6-5	CASLPGADDTGELFF
TRBJ2-1	TRBV9	CASSTPLGLASNEQFF
TRBJ2-5	TRBV11-2	CASSMLWDRGEETQYF
TRBJ1-3	TRBV25-1	CASTREYGNTIYF
TRBJ2-1	TRBV4-1	CASSQEGTGANEQFF
TRBJ2-1	TRBV7-6	CASSLRPGLENPNSYNEQFF
TRBJ2-5	TRBV10-1	CASSGADQETQYF